The clone carrying this T cell receptor (beta chain) was observed a handful of times. TCRdb re-called the 5' RACE reads through MiXCR, storing one row per CDR3 protein. The sample holds roughly 300,000 distinct CDR3 sequences, 8% to 9% seen once. Per the germline V gene, CDR1 is LNHDA and CDR2 is SQIVND (reference sequence). The CDR3 has 13 residues. V lost 5 bases, J lost 4 bases, and 11 bases lay in between. The sample belongs to a study of T-cell memory formation after mild COVID-19. The source of this sequence is a young man who had mild COVID-19 (a few samples of this study predate the infection). Cell type and time point are not known. The chain carries TRBV19 and TRBJ1-2; D possibly corresponds to TRBD1 (5 bases). Material: PBMCs or a T cell subset sorted from them (not recorded which). CDR3 nucleotides: TGTGCCAGTAGTCCCGACAGCTTCTATGGCTACACCTTC. It specifies CASSPDSFYGYTF.